These 17 T cell receptor beta chains came from one sample sequenced in a study of blood T cell repertoires in COVID-19. The repertoire was sequenced with immunoSEQ multiplex PCR; TCRdb's copy has only in-frame clones and lacks some. The table records approximately 100,000 clones, around 85% of them present only once. Sequencing was carried out using peripheral blood. These receptors were taken from a man older than 75 with acute or convalescent COVID-19.

The V call is TRBV7-9, the J call TRBJ2-1; 7 bases map to TRBD2. This CDR3 is built from 15 residues. Per germline, CDR1 SEHNR and CDR2 FQNEAQ (reference sequence). The trim removed 5 bases at V and 1 base at J, leaving 5 bases unmatched. The CDR3 spells CASSQSGISYNEQFF. CDR3 DNA: TGTGCCAGCAGCCAAAGCGGGATATCCTACAATGAGCAGTTCTTC.

CDR3 sequence: CSVERLAAYNEQFF. The DNA for the CDR3 is TGCAGCGTTGAGCGGCTAGCGGCATACAATGAGCAGTTCTTC. This chain links TRBV29-1 with TRBJ2-1; TRBD2 matches 7 bases. Germline CDR1 SQVTM, CDR2 ANQGSEA. V dropped 3 bases and J dropped 4; count of bases not matched to a gene: 6. The length of the CDR3 is 14 residues.

This clone was seen more than once but under ten times. The chain has TRBV7-8 and TRBJ1-6, with a weak D call TRBD1 (5 bases). The CDR3 consists of 16 residues. V shed 3 bases and J shed 5 bases, with 14 bases lying between them. Germline-derived CDR1 and CDR2 are SGHVS and FQNEAQ. The CDR3 spells CASSLSRAGHNSPLHF. The CDR3 coding sequence is TGTGCCAGCAGCTTGTCCAGGGCAGGGCATAATTCACCCCTCCACTTT. The full variable domain, with the rest looked up from reference TRBV7-8 and TRBJ1-6, is GAGVSQSPRYKVAKRGQDVALRCDPISGHVSLFWYQQALGQGPEFLTYFQNEAQLDKSGLPSDRFFAERPEGSVSTLKIQRTQQEDSAVYLCASSLSRAGHNSPLHFGNGTRLTVT.

The chain uses TRBV6-5 and TRBJ1-6; 10 bases agree with TRBD1. The CDR3 is 14 residues long. J gave up 10 bases and V 6 bases, and 6 bases lay outside the gene matches. CDR1 MNHEY and CDR2 SVGAGI come from the germline V gene. DNA of the CDR3: TGTGCCAGCAGAGGGACAGGGGCTGGGTCACCCCTCCACTTT. Translating it yields CASRGTGAGSPLHF.

The rearrangement links TRBV10-3 to TRBJ2-7; 7 bases are shared with TRBD1. The V gene's germline CDR1 is ENHRY and CDR2 SYGVKD. The length of the CDR3 is 13 residues. Trimming took 10 bases from V and 2 from J; bases not matched to a gene: 8. The DNA of the CDR3 is TGTGCCACCGAGACAGGGTATGCCTACGAGCAGTACTTC. Its translation: CATETGYAYEQYF.

This clone came up once. This chain joins TRBV28 and TRBJ2-5, with TRBD1 identical over 9 bases. CDR3 length equals 15 residues. J was trimmed by 5 bases and V by 6 bases; bases with no gene match: 10. Germline V gene sequence: CDR1 MDHEN, CDR2 SYDVKM. The CDR3: CASRAQGAPQETQYF. CDR3 DNA sequence: TGTGCCAGCAGGGCACAGGGGGCCCCCCAGGAGACCCAGTACTTC.

V usage is TRBV6-6 and J usage is TRBJ2-7; 8 positions agree with TRBD2. Germline assignment: CDR1 MNHNY and CDR2 SVGAGI (reference sequence). The CDR3 is 18 amino acids. The junction had 18 bases not matched to a gene; V was cut back by 5 bases and J by 3 bases. CDR3 DNA: TGTGCCAGCAGTCCCCCTCTAGGGCCGGGCGGGGGGTACTACGAGCAGTACTTC. It encodes CASSPPLGPGGGYYEQYF.

This chain links TRBV3-1 (or the pseudogene TRBV3-2) with TRBJ2-5; D is uncertain. Germline CDR1 LGHDT, CDR2 YNNKEL (reference sequence). The CDR3 totals 13 residues. V lost 0 bases and J lost 7, with 9 bases in between. The CDR3 loop is CASSQEVSGTQYF. The DNA of the CDR3 is TGTGCCAGCAGCCAAGAAGTCTCGGGGACCCAGTACTTC.

The V gene is TRBV6-5, the J gene TRBJ1-6, with 11 nucleotides matching TRBD1. CDR3 length: 15 amino acids. Germline CDR1 MNHEY, CDR2 SVGAGI. Trimming at V came to 6 bases and at J to 10 bases, leaving 8 bases not matched to a gene. DNA of the CDR3: TGTGCCAGCAGACCACCGGGACAGGGGGAATCACCCCTCCACTTT. As protein: CASRPPGQGESPLHF.

V usage is TRBV19 and J usage is TRBJ2-2; tentative D call: TRBD2 (5 bases). Germline CDR1 LNHDA, CDR2 SQIVND (reference sequence). Trimming took off 6 bases at V and 3 bases at J, with 14 bases between the two ends. The CDR3 spans 15 residues. CDR3 in DNA: TGTGCCAGTAGGATACAAGGACTCCACACCGGGGAGCTGTTTTTT. Encoded protein: CASRIQGLHTGELFF.

This chain connects TRBV15 to TRBJ2-3; TRBD1 is a possible D gene (6 bases). V lost 0 bases to trimming and J lost 1 base, with 14 bases between them. Germline CDR1 and CDR2: LNHNV and YYDKDF (reference sequence). This CDR3 comprises 17 residues. CDR3 in amino acids: CATSRDRVAGGTDTQYF. The CDR3 DNA sequence: TGTGCCACCAGCAGAGATAGGGTGGCAGGGGGCACAGATACGCAGTATTTT.

The chain couples TRBV19 to TRBJ1-2, with D perhaps TRBD1 (5 bases). V was trimmed by 1 base and J by 8 bases, leaving 8 bases between them. The CDR3 spans 12 residues. CDR1 LNHDA and CDR2 SQIVND come from the germline V gene (reference sequence). CDR3 in amino acids: CASSIAGFGYTF. In nucleotides, the CDR3 is TGTGCCAGTAGTATAGCAGGGTTCGGCTACACCTTC.

The chain employs TRBV7-3 and TRBJ2-3; 9 nucleotides agree with TRBD2. Germline V gene lookup returns CDR1 SGHTA and CDR2 FQGTGA. V trimming: 5 bases; J trimming: 3 bases; junction bases outside the gene matches: 15. The CDR3 covers 18 residues. Here the CDR3 DNA reads TGTGCCAGCAGCCCTTGGGGCAGGCTAGCGGGAACTACAGATACGCAGTATTTT. It encodes CASSPWGRLAGTTDTQYF.

The CDR3 protein is CASIIQENSYEQYF. DNA for the CDR3: TGTGCCAGCATTATACAGGAGAACTCCTACGAGCAGTACTTC. J is TRBJ2-7 and V is TRBV2, with D perhaps matching TRBD1 (5 bases). The CDR3 consists of 14 residues. The germline CDR1 and CDR2 sequences are SNHLY and FYNNEI. Trimming took off 7 bases at V and 0 bases at J, with 13 bases between the two ends. The entire variable domain, with the rest obtained from reference TRBV2 and TRBJ2-7, is as follows: EPEVTQTPSHQVTQMGQEVILRCVPISNHLYFYWYRQILGQKVEFLVSFYNNEISEKSEIFDDQFSVERPDGSNFTLKIRSTKLEDSAMYFCASIIQENSYEQYFGPGTRLTVT.

The V gene is TRBV3-1 (or the pseudogene TRBV3-2), the J gene TRBJ2-7; D remains unclear. The CDR3 covers 14 residues. Trimming shortened V by 4 bases and J by 3 bases, and 13 bases separated the two germline ends. Germline loops: CDR1 LGHDT, CDR2 YNNKEL (reference sequence). CDR3: CASSPLGLFYEQYF. In nucleotides, the CDR3 is TGTGCCAGCAGCCCCCTGGGCCTCTTCTACGAGCAGTACTTC.

The chain couples TRBV28 to TRBJ1-1; D is possibly TRBD1 (6 bases). Trimming took off 8 bases at V and 6 bases at J, with 16 bases between the two ends. The germline V gene encodes CDR1 MDHEN and CDR2 SYDVKM. This CDR3 has 13 residues. The CDR3 nucleotides are TGTGCCAGCGGTGACAGGAATGGGGCTGAAGCTTTCTTT. It yields the protein CASGDRNGAEAFF.

The J gene is TRBJ1-1, the V gene TRBV10-3; 7 bases agree with TRBD1. This CDR3 comprises 13 residues. Germline V gene sequence: CDR1 ENHRY, CDR2 SYGVKD. V lost 5 bases, J lost 11 bases, and 11 bases stayed unmatched. CDR3 DNA: TGTGCCATCAGTATAACAGGGGCGCATCAGGCTTTCTTT. Protein sequence: CAISITGAHQAFF.